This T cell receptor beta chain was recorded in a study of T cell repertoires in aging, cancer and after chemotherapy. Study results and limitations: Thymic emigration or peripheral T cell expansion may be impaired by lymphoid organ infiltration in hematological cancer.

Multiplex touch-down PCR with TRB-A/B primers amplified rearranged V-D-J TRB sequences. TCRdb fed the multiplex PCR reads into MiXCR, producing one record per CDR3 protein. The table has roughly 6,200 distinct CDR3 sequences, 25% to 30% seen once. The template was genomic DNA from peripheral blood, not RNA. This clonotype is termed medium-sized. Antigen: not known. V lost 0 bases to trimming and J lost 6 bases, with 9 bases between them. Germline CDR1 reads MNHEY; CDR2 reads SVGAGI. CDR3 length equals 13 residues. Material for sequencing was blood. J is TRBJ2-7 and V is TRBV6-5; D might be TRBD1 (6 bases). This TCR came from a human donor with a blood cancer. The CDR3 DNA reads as TGTGCCAGCAGTTACTCCACAGGGTCCGAGCAGTACTTC. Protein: CASSYSTGSEQYF.